The 2 T cell receptor beta chains presented below share a single source sample, sequenced in a study of blood T cell repertoires in COVID-19. The repertoire was sequenced with immunoSEQ multiplex PCR; TCRdb's copy has only in-frame clones and lacks some. The table records roughly 120,000 clones, more than 70% of them present only once. Sequenced sample: peripheral blood. The receptor source for this set is a man aged 55-75 years with acute or convalescent COVID-19.

The J gene is TRBJ1-4, the V gene TRBV28, with no clear D. CDR1 is MDHEN and CDR2 is SYDVKM in the germline V gene. CDR3 length: 14 amino acids. The V end was cut by 3 bases, the J end by 4 bases, with 9 bases between. Here the CDR3 reads CASSFELRNEKLFF. CDR3 DNA sequence: TGTGCCAGCAGTTTTGAACTGCGTAATGAAAAACTGTTTTTT.

V and J are TRBV2 and TRBJ2-6; D unresolved. V gave up 7 bases and J gave up 0 bases, with 4 bases separating them. The CDR3 runs 13 residues. The germline V gene has CDR1 SNHLY and CDR2 FYNNEI. The CDR3 loop is CASIGSGANVLTF. The CDR3 DNA is TGTGCCAGCATCGGCTCTGGGGCCAACGTCCTGACTTTC.